This section outlines one T cell receptor (beta chain) sequence together with its context. This sample stems from a study of blood T cell repertoires in COVID-19. Study-wide context: Acute and convalescent COVID-19 samples came from the United States, Italy and Spain. T cells, B-cell-depleted T cells, or PBMCs supplied cDNA or gDNA.

Authors' processing steps: The assay estimated nucleated cells by amplifying reference gene primers. Produced via immunoSEQ multiplex PCR; TCRdb's table is partial and in-frame only. V and J calls and clone size come straight from that table; D and trimming were deduced from the DNA. The sample carries more than 55,000 clones, 75% to 95% recorded once. Germline CDR1 and CDR2: MNHNS and SASEGT. The CDR3 runs to 14 residues. V was shortened by 2 bases and J by 4 bases, with 11 bases between the two germline ends. This sequence joins TRBV6-1 and TRBJ1-2; no definite D call. Sequenced input: peripheral blood. This TCR came from a man older than 75 with acute or convalescent COVID-19. The CDR3 reads CASSESLFTYGYTF. The CDR3 coding sequence is TGTGCCAGCAGTGAAAGCCTGTTCACCTATGGCTACACCTTC.